This TCR beta chain was found in a study of long-term antiretroviral therapy in people with HIV. Study-level background: The earliest specimens came about a decade ahead of the 2015 immediate-ART recommendation. Study-wide results and caveats: Whereas controls had wider CDR3 length ranges, HIV repertoires had narrower ones. No data on ART adherence, viral resistance or therapy changes.

A note on this clone: Its target is not known.

At survey level, the immunoSEQ assay was run in its v3.0 version. Per-sample TRB depth target: roughly 35,000-55,000 T-cell genomes. Assay: immunoSEQ multiplex PCR; the TCRdb copy retains only in-frame clones and omits some. The repertoire includes roughly 15,000 clones, 78% of them detected once, and roughly 12% sits in the top ten. The CDR3 is made up of 13 amino acids. CDR1 LNHNV and CDR2 YYDKDF come from the germline V gene (reference sequence). V gave up 0 bases and J gave up 8 bases, with 8 bases separating them. This TCR derives from a woman in her forties with HIV. The chain recombines TRBV15 with TRBJ1-3; possibly TRBD1 for D (5 bases). Sequencing used unsorted PBMCs, obtained 3.1 to 3.3 years after starting antiretroviral therapy. This chain's CDR3 is CATSREQGYTIYF. In nucleotides, the CDR3 is TGTGCCACCAGCAGAGAGCAGGGCTACACCATATATTTT.